Below, 21 T cell receptor beta chains from the same sample are listed, as sequenced in a study of blood T cell repertoires in COVID-19. Profiled with immunoSEQ multiplex PCR; TCRdb holds only in-frame clones, not every one. Of more than 200,000 clones in the sample, 85% to 90% are singletons; the top ten hold approximately 2.4%. Material for sequencing was peripheral blood. The receptors originated from a man aged 30 to 39 with COVID-19, enrolled during active disease.

V gene TRBV27 combines with J gene TRBJ1-6; D is uncertain. The CDR3 loop spans 12 amino acids. V gave up 4 bases and J gave up 7 bases, with 5 bases separating them. Germline V lookup: CDR1 MNHEY, CDR2 SMNVEV (reference sequence). The CDR3 bases are TGTGCCAGCAGTTCTAGAAATTCACCCCTCCACTTT. It codes for CASSSRNSPLHF.

The chain uses TRBV24-1 and TRBJ2-7; D gene unclear. Trimming stripped 5 bases from V and 0 bases from J, with 13 bases between. This CDR3 region has 15 residues. Germline V gives CDR1 KGHDR, CDR2 SFDVKD. CDR3 sequence (DNA): TGTGCCACCAGTGTTTATTTGACGGGCTCCTACGAGCAGTACTTC. Amino acids: CATSVYLTGSYEQYF.

Note on this clone: One junction end does not reproduce the germline sequence, and a read error may be involved. The gene calls are TRBV28 and TRBJ1-5; TRBD1 agrees at 12 bases. CDR1 MDHEN and CDR2 SYDVKM come from the germline V gene. The CDR3 contains 19 residues. The CDR3 loop reads CVSSLTGTGGVFSNQPQHF. The CDR3 DNA reads TGTGTCAGCAGTCTAACCGGGACAGGGGGCGTTTTTAGCAATCAGCCCCAGCATTTT.

Only one count was recorded for this clone. V and J are TRBV11-1 and TRBJ2-5; the match to TRBD1 covers 9 bases. The CDR3 extends over 15 amino acids. V was pared by 1 base and J by 4 bases, with 4 bases of the junction left unmatched. Germline V gene data show CDR1 as SGHAT and CDR2 as FQDESV (reference sequence). The CDR3 spells CASSLGRDRVETQYF. CDR3 in DNA: TGTGCCAGCAGCTTAGGCCGGGACAGGGTAGAGACCCAGTACTTC.

The chain employs TRBV27 and TRBJ2-6, with D unresolved. CDR1 MNHEY and CDR2 SMNVEV come from the germline V gene (reference sequence). V lost 4 bases to trimming and J lost 6 bases, with 4 bases between them. The CDR3 loop spans 12 amino acids. Written as DNA, the CDR3 is TGTGCCAGCAGTTCCTCGGCCAACGTCCTGACTTTC. Amino acids: CASSSSANVLTF.

CDR3 in amino acids: CASSYLAGQSNYGYTF. The CDR3 nucleotides are TGTGCCAGCAGTTACCTCGCGGGACAGAGTAACTATGGCTACACCTTC. The chain employs TRBV6-6 and TRBJ1-2; TRBD1 matches at 7 bases. Germline-derived CDR1 and CDR2 are MNHNY and SVGAGI (reference sequence). V shed 2 bases, J shed 1 base, and the junction held 7 bases outside the gene matches. The length of the CDR3 is 16 residues.

This chain's CDR3 is CASSPREPAELFF. CDR3 coding DNA: TGTGCCAGCAGCCCTAGAGAACCGGCGGAGCTGTTTTTT. The chain joins TRBV5-4 to TRBJ2-2; D is undetermined. This CDR3 is built from 13 residues. V shed 4 bases and J shed 10 bases, with 14 bases lying between them. Germline V gene data show CDR1 as SGHNT and CDR2 as YYREEE (reference sequence). Full variable domain (remainder filled in from reference TRBV5-4 and TRBJ2-2): ETGVTQSPTHLIKTRGQQVTLRCSSQSGHNTVSWYQQALGQGPQFIFQYYREEENGRGNFPPRFSGLQFPNYSSELNVNALELDDSALYLCASSPREPAELFFGEGSRLTVL.

The chain recombines TRBV6-6 with TRBJ1-1, with a possible D match to TRBD1 (6 bases). There are 15 residues in the CDR3. In germline, CDR1 is MNHNY, CDR2 SVGAGI (reference sequence). V was cut by 5 bases and J by 5 bases, with 18 bases left in between. The CDR3 reads CASSKYRAQGTEAFF. The CDR3 DNA reads TGTGCCAGCAGTAAATACAGGGCCCAGGGGACTGAAGCTTTCTTT.

V is TRBV30 and J is TRBJ1-4; tentatively, D is TRBD1 (5 bases). V was shortened by 5 bases and J by 8 bases, with 18 bases between the two germline ends. The CDR3 has 14 residues. Germline assignment: CDR1 GTSNPN and CDR2 SVGIG (reference sequence). This chain's CDR3 is CAWGDRGAGEKLFF. The CDR3 DNA reads TGTGCCTGGGGGGACCGGGGAGCTGGGGAAAAACTGTTTTTT.

This chain links TRBV19 with TRBJ2-5, with 13 positions matching TRBD2. V was pared by 3 bases and J by 5 bases, with 3 bases of the junction left unmatched. Germline lookup yields CDR1 LNHDA and CDR2 SQIVND (reference sequence). CDR3 size: 15 residues. The DNA of the CDR3 is TGTGCCAGTAGTATCTCGGGACTAGCGGGGGAGACCCAGTACTTC. Amino acid sequence: CASSISGLAGETQYF. The whole variable domain, remainder taken from reference TRBV19 and TRBJ2-5, is DGGITQSPKYLFRKEGQNVTLSCEQNLNHDAMYWYRQDPGQGLRLIYYSQIVNDFQKGDIAEGYSVSREKKESFPLTVTSAQKNPTAFYLCASSISGLAGETQYFGPGTRLLVL.

The V gene is TRBV6-5, the J gene TRBJ1-1; D perhaps matches TRBD1 (6 bases). This CDR3 region has 15 residues. Germline assignment: CDR1 MNHEY and CDR2 SVGAGI. Deletions cut 6 bases from V and 0 bases from J, with 14 bases between. In DNA, the CDR3 is TGTGCCAGCAGATTAAACAGGGCGTTGAACACTGAAGCTTTCTTT. Its protein is CASRLNRALNTEAFF.

The V gene is TRBV7-2, the J gene TRBJ2-1; 16 nucleotides align to TRBD2. CDR3 length: 16 amino acids. The germline CDR1 and CDR2 sequences are SGHTA and FQGNSA. Germline trimming cut 0 bases from V and 13 bases from J; bases unmatched to any gene: 6. The DNA of the CDR3 is TGTGCCAGCAGCTTAGCCGGGACTAGCGGGGGGGCCCAACAGTTCTTC. Its translation: CASSLAGTSGGAQQFF.

This clone was detected once. The rearrangement joins TRBV28 to TRBJ1-2, with a weak D call TRBD1 (6 bases). Germline CDR1 MDHEN, CDR2 SYDVKM. The CDR3 consists of 14 residues. Trimming shortened V by 1 base and J by 2 bases, and 8 bases separated the two germline ends. The CDR3 reads CASSLFDRNYGYTF. The CDR3 DNA sequence: TGTGCCAGCAGTTTATTCGACAGGAACTATGGCTACACCTTC.

This clone was seen once. The V and J genes are TRBV6-5 and TRBJ1-6; unclear D gene. This CDR3 comprises 13 residues. Germline V gene sequence: CDR1 MNHEY, CDR2 SVGAGI. V was shortened by 6 bases and J by 6 bases, with 9 bases between the two germline ends. The CDR3 loop reads CASRPDFNSPLHF. DNA of the CDR3: TGTGCCAGCAGACCTGACTTTAATTCACCCCTCCACTTT.

The chain uses TRBV5-6 and TRBJ2-3; 10 bases agree with TRBD2. Losses at the gene ends were 2 bases for V and 1 base for J; bases not matched to a gene: 1. Looked up from germline, CDR1 is SGHDT and CDR2 is YYEEEE. There are 15 residues in the CDR3. CDR3 DNA sequence: TGTGCCAGCAGCTTTCTAGCGGGAGGCACAGATACGCAGTATTTT. The encoded protein is CASSFLAGGTDTQYF.

This chain connects TRBV10-3 to TRBJ2-2, with D possibly being TRBD2 (5 bases). Germline V gene data show CDR1 as ENHRY and CDR2 as SYGVKD. The CDR3 contains 18 residues. Trimming removed 0 bases from V and 2 bases from J, with 16 bases in between. The CDR3 DNA reads TGTGCCATCAGTGAGTCGACTCGGGGTAGCAAAAACACCGGGGAGCTGTTTTTT. Translated, it gives CAISESTRGSKNTGELFF.

The rearrangement links TRBV3-1 (or the pseudogene TRBV3-2) to TRBJ1-2; a weak D match, TRBD1 (5 bases). Trimming left V 4 bases short and J 7 bases short, with 13 bases between. The CDR3 sequence is 13 residues long. Germline values: CDR1 LGHDT, CDR2 YNNKEL (reference sequence). The CDR3: CASSRPVGGGYTF. The CDR3 DNA is TGTGCCAGCAGCCGTCCGGTCGGGGGTGGCTACACCTTC.

The chain is built from TRBV5-4 and TRBJ1-4; 9 nucleotides align to TRBD1. Germline lookup yields CDR1 SGHNT and CDR2 YYREEE (reference sequence). The CDR3 spans 15 residues. With 3 bases clipped from V and 8 bases from J, the junction kept 8 bases outside the gene matches. The DNA for the CDR3 is TGTGCCAGCAGCTCGACAGGGGGGGTCGTGGAAAAACTGTTTTTT. Protein product: CASSSTGGVVEKLFF.

The CDR3 nucleotides are TGTGCCAGCAGCCACTCCTCGAGGGGACAGGACCTAAACTATGGCTACACCTTC. Encoded protein: CASSHSSRGQDLNYGYTF. This chain connects TRBV4-2 to TRBJ1-2; 8 nucleotides match TRBD1. Germline CDR1 LGHNA, CDR2 YNFKEQ. This CDR3 is 18 amino acids long. Trimming took 3 bases from V and 2 from J; bases not matched to a gene: 14.

This chain uses TRBV2 with TRBJ2-7, with D perhaps matching TRBD1 (5 bases). CDR1 and CDR2 from the germline V gene are SNHLY and FYNNEI. Trimming cost V 6 bases and J 2 bases, with 14 bases left between them. The CDR3 loop spans 14 amino acids. This CDR3 is CASRTFRAAYEQYF. In DNA form, the CDR3 reads TGTGCCAGCAGAACCTTCAGGGCGGCCTACGAGCAGTACTTC.

CDR3 nucleotides: TGTGCCAGCAGCCTTAGGACAGGGGGAATAGGGGGAGCTTTCTTT. It encodes CASSLRTGGIGGAFF. The V gene is TRBV5-4, the J gene TRBJ1-1; TRBD1 matches 10 bases. CDR3 length: 15 residues. The germline V gene has CDR1 SGHNT and CDR2 YYREEE (reference sequence). The V and J ends lost 4 bases and 10 bases, in that order; junction bases with no gene match: 13.